This TCR beta chain appears in the sequencing data of a study of T cells in Graves' hyperthyroidism and ophthalmopathy. Regarding the study as a whole: Model-based prediction identified ophthalmopathy a median 6.5 months prior to its onset. Blood also held most thyroid clonotypes expanded beyond 0.001.

The source material, RNA transcripts, was used to amplify TCR beta CDR3 regions. Initially, a first-round RT-PCR of the TCR CDR3 employed the HTBI primer set. One entry per CDR3 protein results from TCRdb running MiXCR on the multiplex PCR reads. The sample has some 510,000 distinct CDR3 sequences, less than 25% seen once. Details on this clonotype: Its antigen is undetermined.

PBMCs came from around 9.7 ml fresh peripheral blood. V was clipped by 2 bases and J by 0 bases, with 10 bases between them. The CDR3 has 15 amino acids. Germline V lookup: CDR1 MNHNS, CDR2 SASEGT. This clonotype was sampled from a man younger than 35 with Graves' hyperthyroidism. Input material: blood. The J gene is TRBJ1-2, the V gene TRBV6-1, with TRBD1 as a possible D gene (6 bases). Here the CDR3 reads CASSETGSPNYGYTF. The CDR3 DNA reads TGTGCCAGCAGTGAAACAGGGTCCCCTAACTATGGCTACACCTTC.